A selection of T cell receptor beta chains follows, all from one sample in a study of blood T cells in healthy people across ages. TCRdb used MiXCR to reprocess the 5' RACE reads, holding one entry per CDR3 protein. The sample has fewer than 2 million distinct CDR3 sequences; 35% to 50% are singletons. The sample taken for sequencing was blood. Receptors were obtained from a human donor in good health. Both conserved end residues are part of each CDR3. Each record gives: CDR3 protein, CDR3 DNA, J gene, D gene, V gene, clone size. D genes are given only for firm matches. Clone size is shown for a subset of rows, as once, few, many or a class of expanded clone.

CAGSSPSGGDYNEQFF	TGTGCCGGCAGCTCCCCTAGCGGGGGGGACTACAATGAGCAGTTCTTC	TRBJ2-1	TRBD2	TRBV9	-
CAISSGTGYEQYF	TGTGCCATCAGTTCCGGGACAGGCTACGAGCAGTACTTC	TRBJ2-7	TRBD1	TRBV10-3	few
CASSFAGLYGYTF	TGTGCCAGCAGTTTCGCCGGGCTATACGGCTACACCTTC	TRBJ1-2	-	TRBV6-2/TRBV6-3	many
CASSEHRKYTGELFF	TGTGCCAGCAGTGAACACAGGAAATACACCGGGGAGCTGTTTTTT	TRBJ2-2	-	TRBV25-1	few
CASSRDGGPTNYGYTF	TGTGCCAGCAGTCGGGACGGTGGCCCAACTAACTATGGCTACACCTTC	TRBJ1-2	-	TRBV6-5	-
CASSPSPGSVYNSPLHF	TGTGCCAGCAGTCCCTCGCCCGGGTCAGTCTATAATTCACCCCTCCACTTT	TRBJ1-6	-	TRBV12-3/TRBV12-4	-
CASRPDVAGPQETQYF	TGTGCCAGCAGACCGGACGTAGCGGGTCCCCAAGAGACCCAGTACTTC	TRBJ2-5	TRBD2	TRBV2	-
CASSQESPSYNEQFF	TGCGCCAGCAGCCAAGAATCCCCCTCCTACAATGAGCAGTTCTTC	TRBJ2-1	-	TRBV4-1	-
CSARSGGALGQFF	TGCAGTGCTAGAAGCGGGGGGGCCCTTGGACAGTTCTTC	TRBJ2-1	TRBD2	TRBV20-1	few
CASGLDRGSKAFF	TGCGCCAGCGGCCTGGACAGGGGATCGAAGGCTTTCTTT	TRBJ1-1	TRBD1	TRBV4-3	-
CASRVGNRARGEQFF	TGTGCCAGCAGGGTTGGCAATCGGGCGAGGGGGGAGCAGTTCTTC	TRBJ2-1	-	TRBV27	few
CASSQDRGVGEQYF	TGCGCCAGCAGCCAGGACAGGGGAGTAGGGGAGCAGTACTTC	TRBJ2-5	TRBD1	TRBV4-3	few
CASSPDGGGEEGYTF	TGTGCCAGCAGTCCGGATGGCGGGGGCGAGGAGGGCTACACCTTC	TRBJ1-2	-	TRBV12-3/TRBV12-4	-
CASSFQATDTQYF	TGCGCCAGCAGCTTCCAAGCCACAGATACGCAGTATTTT	TRBJ2-3	-	TRBV5-1	few
CSVAPALENTEAFF	TGCAGCGTTGCCCCGGCGTTGGAGAACACTGAAGCTTTCTTT	TRBJ1-1	-	TRBV29-1	few
CSATRMPADYGYTF	TGCAGTGCGACCCGGATGCCCGCGGACTATGGCTACACCTTC	TRBJ1-2	-	TRBV20-1	-
CASSLETTRGGHTQYF	TGTGCCAGCAGCTTGGAGACAACACGTGGGGGACATACGCAGTATTTT	TRBJ2-3	-	TRBV7-2	-
CSVRGTPDSPLHF	TGCAGTGTAAGGGGGACACCAGATTCACCCCTCCACTTT	TRBJ1-6	-	TRBV20-1	-
CASSDGQGPQDTQYF	TGCGCCAGCAGCGACGGACAGGGGCCGCAAGATACGCAGTATTTT	TRBJ2-3	TRBD1	TRBV4-1	-
CASSLSPGTVYNEQFF	TGTGCCAGCAGCTTATCGCCGGGGACGGTTTACAATGAGCAGTTCTTC	TRBJ2-1	-	TRBV7-6	few
CSGGSGVDEKLFF	TGCAGCGGGGGGTCTGGCGTGGATGAAAAACTGTTTTTT	TRBJ1-4	-	TRBV29-1	-
CASRRDSVNTGELFF	TGTGCCAGCAGAAGGGACAGCGTGAACACCGGGGAGCTGTTTTTT	TRBJ2-2	TRBD1	TRBV12-3/TRBV12-4	-
CASSDTFTTTGGETQYF	TGCGCCAGCAGCGATACCTTCACCACTACAGGGGGGGAGACCCAGTACTTC	TRBJ2-5	TRBD1	TRBV4-1	-
CASTTGWGDTEAFF	TGTGCCAGCACGACAGGTTGGGGGGACACTGAAGCTTTCTTT	TRBJ1-1	-	TRBV6-6	-
CASSLRAPGGLLTQTQYF	TGTGCCAGCAGCTTACGGGCCCCCGGCGGACTTCTCACCCAAACGCAGTATTTT	TRBJ2-3	-	TRBV7-8	-
CSSHAAGGPGEQYF	TGCAGTAGTCACGCAGCGGGGGGGCCGGGGGAGCAGTACTTC	TRBJ2-7	TRBD2	TRBV20-1	-
CASRQGKVHTEAFF	TGTGCCAGCAGACAGGGGAAAGTCCACACTGAAGCTTTCTTT	TRBJ1-1	TRBD1	TRBV19	-
CASSQDTGLAGGNEQYF	TGTGCCAGCAGCCAAGATACCGGACTAGCGGGAGGCAACGAGCAGTACTTC	TRBJ2-7	TRBD2	TRBV3-1	-
CSAPAGRVDGYTF	TGCAGTGCCCCCGCCGGGAGGGTGGATGGCTACACCTTC	TRBJ1-2	-	TRBV20-1	-
CASSSDPPGQGYEQYF	TGCGCCAGCAGCTCGGATCCACCGGGACAGGGTTACGAGCAGTACTTC	TRBJ2-7	TRBD1	TRBV5-1	-
CASISWEDTQYF	TGTGCCAGCATAAGTTGGGAAGATACGCAGTATTTT	TRBJ2-3	-	TRBV27	few
CSASSPGGSLGEQFF	TGCAGTGCTAGTTCCCCGGGAGGGTCCCTAGGCGAGCAGTTCTTC	TRBJ2-1	TRBD2	TRBV20-1	-
CATKGGPDTQYF	TGTGCCACCAAAGGGGGTCCAGATACGCAGTATTTT	TRBJ2-3	-	TRBV24-1	few
CASSYDRGLSEKLFF	TGCGCCAGCAGCTACGACAGGGGTCTAAGCGAAAAACTGTTTTTT	TRBJ1-4	TRBD1	TRBV4-3	-
CASSWGTANEKLFF	TGTGCCAGTAGTTGGGGGACCGCTAATGAAAAACTGTTTTTT	TRBJ1-4	-	TRBV19	-
CSAWTVSSYEQYF	TGCAGTGCTTGGACAGTTAGCTCCTACGAGCAGTACTTC	TRBJ2-7	-	TRBV20-1	-